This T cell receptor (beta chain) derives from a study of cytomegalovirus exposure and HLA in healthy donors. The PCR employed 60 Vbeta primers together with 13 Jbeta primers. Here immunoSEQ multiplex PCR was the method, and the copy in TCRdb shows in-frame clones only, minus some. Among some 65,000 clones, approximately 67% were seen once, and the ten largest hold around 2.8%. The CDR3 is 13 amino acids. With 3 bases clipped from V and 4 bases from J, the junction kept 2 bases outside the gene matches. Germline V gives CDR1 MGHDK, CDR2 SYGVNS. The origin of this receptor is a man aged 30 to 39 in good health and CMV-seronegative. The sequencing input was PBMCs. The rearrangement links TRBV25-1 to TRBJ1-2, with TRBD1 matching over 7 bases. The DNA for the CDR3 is TGTGCCAGCAGTGAGAGACAGGGCTATGGCTACACCTTC. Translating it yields CASSERQGYGYTF.